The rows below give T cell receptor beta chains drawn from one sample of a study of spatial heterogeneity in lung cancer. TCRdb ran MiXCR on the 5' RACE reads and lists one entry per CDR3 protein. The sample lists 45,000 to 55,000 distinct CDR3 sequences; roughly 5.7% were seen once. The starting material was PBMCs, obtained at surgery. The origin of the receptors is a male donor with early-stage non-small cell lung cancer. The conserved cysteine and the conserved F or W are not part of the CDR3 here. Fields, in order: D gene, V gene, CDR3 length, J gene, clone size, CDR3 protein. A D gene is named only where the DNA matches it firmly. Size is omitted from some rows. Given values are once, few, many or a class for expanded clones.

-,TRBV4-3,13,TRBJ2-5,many,ASSPRGLGTETQY
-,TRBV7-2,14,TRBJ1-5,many,ASSLAGAISNQPQH
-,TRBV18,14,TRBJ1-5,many,ASSPPSGGRNQPQH
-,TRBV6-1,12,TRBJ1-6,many,ASSGTVYNSPLH
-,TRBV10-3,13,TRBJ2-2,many,AISRTALNTGELF
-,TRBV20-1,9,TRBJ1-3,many,SAPDRNTIY
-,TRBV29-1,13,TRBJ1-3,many,SVEDQRTQDHTIY
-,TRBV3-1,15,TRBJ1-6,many,ASSQDPDASYNSPLH
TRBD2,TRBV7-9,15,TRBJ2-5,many,ASSSLLTLAGGETQY
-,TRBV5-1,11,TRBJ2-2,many,ASSPQGPGELF
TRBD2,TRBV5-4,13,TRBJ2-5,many,ASSFKAGGGETQY
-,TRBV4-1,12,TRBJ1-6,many,ASSQSGNQAPLH
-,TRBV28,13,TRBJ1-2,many,ASSNSGDGFYGYT
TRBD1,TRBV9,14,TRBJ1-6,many,ASSGLAGTENSPLH
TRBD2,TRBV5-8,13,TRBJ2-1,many,ASSFRAGGYNEQF
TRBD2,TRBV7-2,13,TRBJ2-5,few,ASSFNSGRAETQY
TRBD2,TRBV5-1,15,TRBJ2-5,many,ASSPGLANNLQETQY
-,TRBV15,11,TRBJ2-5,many,ATRRQLQETQY
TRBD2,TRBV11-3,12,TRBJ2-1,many,ASSLSGRGNEQF
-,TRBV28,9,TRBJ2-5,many,ASSEKETQY
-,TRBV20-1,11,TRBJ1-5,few,SAGTGGNQPQH
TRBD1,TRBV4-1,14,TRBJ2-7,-,ASSQGPGQALYEQY
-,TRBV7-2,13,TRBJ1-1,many,ASSVMGSGATEAF
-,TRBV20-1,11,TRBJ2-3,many,SARGTASYTQY
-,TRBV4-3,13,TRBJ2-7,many,ASSQQRTVTYEQY
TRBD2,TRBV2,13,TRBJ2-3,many,ASSAASGSADTQY
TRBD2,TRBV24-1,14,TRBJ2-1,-,ATSDSGLADYNEQF
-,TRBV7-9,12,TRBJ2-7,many,ASSLVRAGYEQY
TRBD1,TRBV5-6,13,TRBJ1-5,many,ASSHGQARNQPQH
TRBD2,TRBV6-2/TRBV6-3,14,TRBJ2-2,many,ASSQLAGGLTGELF
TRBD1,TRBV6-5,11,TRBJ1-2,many,ASSPDRDYGYT
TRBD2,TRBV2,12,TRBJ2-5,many,ASSDQRDQETQY
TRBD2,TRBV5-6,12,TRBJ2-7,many,ASSPDGTRYEQY
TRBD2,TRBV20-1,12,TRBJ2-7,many,SASGTSGNYEQY
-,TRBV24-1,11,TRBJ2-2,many,ATSEAGIGELF
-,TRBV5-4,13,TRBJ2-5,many,ASSPGLRAGETQY
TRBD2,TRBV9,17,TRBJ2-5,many,ASSPTQGLAGGLGETQY
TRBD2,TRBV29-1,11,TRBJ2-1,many,SVTGTNRNEQF
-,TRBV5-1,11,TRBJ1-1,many,ASFQEPNTEAF
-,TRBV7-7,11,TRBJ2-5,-,ASSFRQQETQY
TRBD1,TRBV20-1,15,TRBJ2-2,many,SARRGQGQKNTGELF
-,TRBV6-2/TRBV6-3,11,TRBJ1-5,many,ASDSREGQPQH
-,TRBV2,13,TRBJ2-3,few,ASSPGAGFTDTQY
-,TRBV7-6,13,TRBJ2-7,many,ASSKRDTHSYEQY
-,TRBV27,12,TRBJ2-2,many,ASRKGRNTGELF
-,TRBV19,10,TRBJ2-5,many,ASSRGWDTLY
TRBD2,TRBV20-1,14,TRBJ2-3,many,SARVQTREGSDTQY
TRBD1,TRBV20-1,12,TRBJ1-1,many,SARFGQGRTEAF
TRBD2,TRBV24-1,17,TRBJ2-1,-,ATRGWTSGPTTFCNEQF
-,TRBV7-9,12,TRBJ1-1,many,ASSSGLGNTEAF